There are many counts of the clone carrying this TCR beta chain. In each sample, at least 6 million PBMCs were isolated. The data were taken from a study of blood T cells in healthy people across ages. A second PCR, run for about 6 to 11 cycles, used a sample-barcoded 5' primer plus a J-beta primer mix. TCRdb ran MiXCR on the 5' RACE reads and lists one entry per CDR3 protein. The data show hundreds of thousands of distinct CDR3 sequences, with over 20% seen just once and 3.6% held by the top ten. The receptor was derived from a man aged 65 to 85 in good health. Sample: blood.

The CDR3 loop reads CASTGQGQETQYF. CDR3 bases: TGTGCCAGCACGGGACAGGGGCAAGAGACCCAGTACTTC. The chain recombines TRBV7-2 with TRBJ2-5, with TRBD1 matching 10 bases. Per the germline V gene, CDR1 is SGHTA and CDR2 is FQGNSA. This CDR3 comprises 13 residues. V was clipped by 7 bases and J by 2 bases; unmatched bases: 1.